These 21 T cell receptor beta chains were all obtained from the same sample, sequenced in a study of T cell changes during pregnancy in multiple sclerosis. Data came from immunoSEQ multiplex PCR; TCRdb stores just in-frame clones and leaves some out. This table has about 67,000 clones, 90% to 95% appearing once. The sample consisted of peripheral blood, taken in the second trimester of pregnancy. These receptors came from a female donor with multiple sclerosis, enrolled in a pregnancy study.

V and J are TRBV5-5 and TRBJ2-7; TRBD1 agrees at 9 bases. The length of the CDR3 is 15 residues. V lost 3 bases to trimming and J lost 5 bases; unmatched junction nucleotides: 9. Germline V gene lookup returns CDR1 SGHKS and CDR2 YYEKEE (reference sequence). As DNA, the CDR3 is TGTGCCAGCAGCTCGGGGCGGGACAGGGAGCACGAGCAGTACTTC. Its protein product is CASSSGRDREHEQYF. The full variable domain, with the rest looked up from reference TRBV5-5 and TRBJ2-7, is DAGVTQSPTHLIKTRGQQVTLRCSPISGHKSVSWYQQVLGQGPQFIFQYYEKEERGRGNFPDRFSARQFPNYSSELNVNALLLGDSALYLCASSSGRDREHEQYFGPGTRLTVT.

The chain couples TRBV15 to TRBJ1-1; TRBD1 matches 11 bases. The germline CDR1 and CDR2 sequences are LNHNV and YYDKDF (reference sequence). The CDR3 covers 16 residues. Losses at the gene ends were 0 bases for V and 2 bases for J; bases not matched to a gene: 2. This chain's CDR3 is CATSRDRTGGNTEAFF. CDR3 nucleotides: TGTGCCACCAGCAGAGACCGGACAGGGGGCAACACTGAAGCTTTCTTT.

The CDR3, as DNA: TGTGCCAGTAGTCCGAGTCCCAATGAGCAGTTCTTC. Protein product: CASSPSPNEQFF. This chain connects TRBV19 to TRBJ2-1; no clear D. Germline V CDR1 and CDR2: LNHDA, SQIVND (reference sequence). The germline V and J ends were trimmed by 5 bases and 6 bases, with 8 bases remaining between them. The CDR3 length is 12 residues.

This clone was counted a few times. J is TRBJ1-2 and V is TRBV4-2, with a possible D match to TRBD1 (6 bases). The CDR3 is 15 residues long. V was shortened by 4 bases and J by 4 bases, with 16 bases between the two germline ends. From germline, CDR1 is LGHNA and CDR2 YNFKEQ. The CDR3 protein is CASSLQAGEGYGYTF. As DNA, the CDR3 is TGTGCCAGCAGCCTCCAGGCAGGGGAAGGCTATGGCTACACCTTC.

The V call is TRBV7-2, the J call TRBJ2-1; the D gene is possibly TRBD2 (5 bases). This CDR3 has 16 residues. Germline loops: CDR1 SGHTA, CDR2 FQGNSA. V was cut by 1 base and J by 5 bases, with 15 bases left in between. The CDR3 loop reads CASSLGPLLANNEQFF. The CDR3 nucleotides are TGTGCCAGCAGCTTAGGCCCGTTGTTAGCGAACAATGAGCAGTTCTTC.

A single count supports this clone. V usage is TRBV5-1 and J usage is TRBJ2-2; a weak D match, TRBD2 (7 bases). The germline CDR1 and CDR2 sequences are SGHRS and YFSETQ. CDR3 length equals 17 residues. V was trimmed by 2 bases and J by 0 bases, leaving 14 bases between them. This CDR3 reads CASSFVQGGTNTGELFF. CDR3 nucleotide sequence: TGCGCCAGCAGCTTCGTACAGGGAGGGACGAACACCGGGGAGCTGTTTTTT.

This chain joins TRBV6-4 and TRBJ2-7; TRBD2 aligns across 11 bases. Germline V gene sequence: CDR1 MRHNA, CDR2 SNTAGT. With V trimmed by 4 bases and J by 1 base, 9 bases remained unmatched. The CDR3 loop spans 17 amino acids. CDR3 DNA: TGTGCCAGCAGTGTGCGACTAGCGGGATATCAGTCCTACGAGCAGTACTTC. This codes for CASSVRLAGYQSYEQYF.

This chain connects TRBV6-6 to TRBJ2-7; no definite D call. Between the trimmed V and J ends, which lost 4 bases and 0 bases, there was a span of 10 bases. Germline loops: CDR1 MNHNY, CDR2 SVGAGI (reference sequence). CDR3 length: 14 residues. The CDR3 is CASSSDWSSYEQYF. The CDR3 region has the DNA TGTGCCAGCAGTTCCGACTGGAGCTCCTACGAGCAGTACTTC.

The gene calls are TRBV7-8 and TRBJ2-2; unclear D gene. Per the germline V gene, CDR1 is SGHVS and CDR2 is FQNEAQ. The CDR3 runs 12 residues. Trimming took off 1 base at V and 7 bases at J, with 4 bases between the two ends. CDR3 protein: CASSLVRGELFF. The DNA of the CDR3 is TGTGCCAGCAGCTTAGTTCGCGGGGAGCTGTTTTTT.

The chain couples TRBV28 to TRBJ1-1, with D possibly being TRBD1 (5 bases). The CDR3 consists of 14 residues. The germline V gene encodes CDR1 MDHEN and CDR2 SYDVKM. V gave up 6 bases and J gave up 7 bases, with 18 bases separating them. The CDR3 bases are TGTGCCAGCAGGTACTCAGGGAAATACCTTGAAGCTTTCTTT. This encodes CASRYSGKYLEAFF.

This chain joins TRBV4-2 and TRBJ1-1; D gene uncertain. The CDR3 extends over 16 amino acids. Trimming shortened V by 4 bases and J by 5 bases, and 20 bases separated the two germline ends. Germline V lookup: CDR1 LGHNA, CDR2 YNFKEQ. CDR3 protein: CASSLRVVTGGTEAFF. Here the CDR3 DNA reads TGTGCCAGCAGCCTACGGGTAGTCACCGGAGGGACTGAAGCTTTCTTT.

The J gene is TRBJ2-1, the V gene TRBV6-4, with 10 nucleotides matching TRBD2. Germline V gene data show CDR1 as MRHNA and CDR2 as SNTAGT. Trimming removed 0 bases from V and 7 bases from J; junction bases left unmatched: 3. The CDR3 is made up of 15 amino acids. The CDR3 protein is CASSDSEAGGNEQFF. Here the CDR3 DNA reads TGTGCCAGCAGTGACTCGGAAGCGGGAGGGAATGAGCAGTTCTTC.

The genes are TRBV14 and TRBJ2-7, with TRBD2 as a possible D gene (5 bases). CDR1 is SGHDN, CDR2 FVKESK, per germline. This CDR3 spans 15 amino acids. Trimming removed 1 base at V and 5 bases at J, with 15 bases between. This CDR3 is CASSQVSRDGDEQYF. For the CDR3, the DNA is TGTGCCAGCAGCCAAGTGTCACGGGATGGGGACGAGCAGTACTTC. Combining the CDR3 with reference TRBV14 and TRBJ2-7 gives the whole variable domain EAGVTQFPSHSVIEKGQTVTLRCDPISGHDNLYWYRRVMGKEIKFLLHFVKESKQDESGMPNNRFLAERTGGTYSTLKVQPAELEDSGVYFCASSQVSRDGDEQYFGPGTRLTVT.

The rearrangement uses TRBV12-5 and TRBJ2-7, with a weak D call TRBD1 (6 bases). Germline-derived CDR1 and CDR2 are LGHNT and FRNRAP. This CDR3 is built from 16 residues. V lost 0 bases to trimming and J lost 5 bases, with 17 bases between them. In nucleotides, the CDR3 is TGTGCTAGTGGTTTGGTAGTCACAGGGTTGTTGCACGAGCAGTACTTC. It encodes CASGLVVTGLLHEQYF. Complete variable domain (other parts from reference TRBV12-5 and TRBJ2-7): DARVTQTPRHKVTEMGQEVTMRCQPILGHNTVFWYRQTMMQGLELLAYFRNRAPLDDSGMPKDRFSAEMPDATLATLKIQPSEPRDSAVYFCASGLVVTGLLHEQYFGPGTRLTVT.

This clone came up once. The chain uses TRBV12-5 and TRBJ2-5; 13 positions agree with TRBD2. V trimming: 5 bases; J trimming: 4 bases; junction bases outside the gene matches: 7. The germline V gene encodes CDR1 LGHNT and CDR2 FRNRAP. The CDR3 runs to 16 residues. DNA of the CDR3: TGTGCTAGTGGTCCTGGACTAGCGGGAGCTTCAGAGACCCAGTACTTC. It codes for CASGPGLAGASETQYF.

The chain joins TRBV13 to TRBJ2-3; 10 bases are a match to TRBD2. The CDR3 extends over 16 amino acids. Germline loops: CDR1 PRHDT, CDR2 FYEKMQ (reference sequence). Germline trimming cut 0 bases from V and 6 bases from J; bases unmatched to any gene: 6. CDR3: CASSLGSSGSVDTQYF. The CDR3 coding sequence is TGTGCCAGCAGCTTAGGTTCTAGCGGGAGTGTCGATACGCAGTATTTT.

This rearrangement joins TRBV6-5 to TRBJ1-5, with 8 bases that match TRBD1. Germline V gene sequence: CDR1 MNHEY, CDR2 SVGAGI. The junction had 8 bases not matched to a gene; V was cut back by 6 bases and J by 7 bases. This CDR3 spans 14 amino acids. CDR3 amino acids: CASRRGQGTQPQHF. In DNA, the CDR3 is TGTGCCAGCAGACGAGGACAGGGTACACAGCCCCAGCATTTT.

This chain connects TRBV27 to TRBJ2-7; 11 bases map to TRBD1. With V trimmed by 7 bases and J by 4 bases, 6 bases remained unmatched. Germline CDR1 is MNHEY and CDR2 is SMNVEV (reference sequence). The CDR3 loop spans 14 amino acids. For the CDR3, the DNA is TGTGCCAGCAACCCGGGACAGGGGGTGTACGAGCAGTACTTC. Residues: CASNPGQGVYEQYF.

The V and J genes are TRBV7-9 and TRBJ1-1; 8 bases align to TRBD1. In germline, CDR1 is SEHNR, CDR2 FQNEAQ (reference sequence). With V trimmed by 3 bases and J by 3 bases, 6 bases remained unmatched. CDR3 length equals 15 residues. The chain's CDR3 is CASSFPQGADTEAFF. The CDR3, as DNA: TGTGCCAGCAGCTTTCCCCAGGGGGCAGACACTGAAGCTTTCTTT.

The chain recombines TRBV19 with TRBJ2-7; 13 bases align to TRBD2. The V gene's germline CDR1 is LNHDA and CDR2 SQIVND (reference sequence). Germline trimming cut 3 bases from V and 7 bases from J; bases unmatched to any gene: 12. The CDR3 is 17 residues long. The CDR3 spells CASSMFWTSGRRDEQYF. CDR3 nucleotides: TGTGCCAGTAGTATGTTTTGGACTAGCGGGAGAAGGGATGAGCAGTACTTC.

This chain uses TRBV27 with TRBJ1-1, with TRBD1 matching 7 bases. This CDR3 is built from 16 residues. The junction had 10 bases not matched to a gene; V was cut back by 5 bases and J by 1 base. Germline V gene sequence: CDR1 MNHEY, CDR2 SMNVEV (reference sequence). This CDR3 is CASSETTGQANTEAFF. CDR3 nucleotides: TGTGCCAGCAGTGAAACAACCGGACAGGCGAACACTGAAGCTTTCTTT.